These 16 T cell receptor beta chains were sequenced from one sample in a study of Graves' ophthalmopathy and Graves' hyperthyroidism. Amplifying from RNA transcripts, the study obtained TCR beta CDR3 regions. HTBI-primed RT-PCR formed the first round, and a multiplex PCR formed the second. TCRdb reprocessed the multiplex PCR reads via MiXCR and lists one record per CDR3 protein. The sample has 170,000 or so distinct CDR3 sequences, under 40% seen once. Material for sequencing was peripheral blood. Source of these receptors: a woman in her thirties or forties with Graves' ophthalmopathy.

With regard to this clonotype: The junction does not match germline at one end; this may be a read error. The chain uses TRBV12-3 or TRBV12-4 and TRBJ2-5; D gene uncertain. The CDR3 is 14 residues long. The CDR3 reads CAGSLRRSQETQYF. The DNA for the CDR3 is TGTGCCGGCAGTTTACGACGGTCTCAAGAGACCCAGTACTTC.

The chain's CDR3 is CASSINADQPQHF. The CDR3 DNA sequence: TGTGCCAGCAGTATCAACGCAGATCAGCCCCAGCATTTT. The chain uses TRBV6-1 and TRBJ1-5, with D unclear. The CDR3 totals 13 residues. Germline loops: CDR1 MNHNS, CDR2 SASEGT. V lost 5 bases and J 5 bases, leaving 10 bases between the germline ends.

This clonotype has ten or more counts. V gene TRBV29-1 combines with J gene TRBJ1-1; D is perhaps TRBD1 (5 bases). The CDR3 totals 13 residues. V shed 7 bases and J shed 0 bases, with 12 bases lying between them. CDR1 and CDR2 (germline): SQVTM, ANQGSEA. The CDR3 sequence is CSAADIMNTEAFF. CDR3 DNA sequence: TGCAGCGCTGCGGACATCATGAACACTGAAGCTTTCTTT.

This clonotype appeared many times. The V and J genes are TRBV6-4 and TRBJ1-6; no clear D. Germline CDR1 and CDR2: MRHNA and SNTAGT. Trimming removed 0 bases at V and 7 bases at J, with 4 bases between. This CDR3 region has 13 residues. CDR3 sequence reads: CASSDSLNSPLHF. CDR3 DNA sequence: TGTGCCAGCAGTGACTCCTTAAATTCACCCCTCCACTTT.

This clonotype was observed a single time. The gene calls are TRBV11-2 and TRBJ2-5; TRBD1 matches at 8 bases. This CDR3 spans 16 amino acids. Germline V gene data show CDR1 as SGHAT and CDR2 as FQNNGV. Trimming took 4 bases from V and 1 from J; bases not matched to a gene: 8. This CDR3 reads CASSSPRGLIQETQYF. CDR3 coding DNA: TGTGCCAGCAGCTCCCCCAGGGGGCTCATCCAAGAGACCCAGTACTTC.

This clonotype was detected once. A much larger clone lies a single base off, so this may be a read error. The chain combines TRBV13 with TRBJ1-2; possibly TRBD1 for D (5 bases). Germline loops: CDR1 PRHDT, CDR2 FYEKMQ (reference sequence). The CDR3 has 15 residues. V lost 5 bases to trimming and J lost 4 bases, with 17 bases between them. The CDR3 protein is CASSTRTWDRYGYTF. CDR3 coding DNA: TGTGCCAGCAGCACTAGGACATGGGACCGCTATGGCTACACCTTC.

This clonotype was observed many times. The CDR3 DNA reads as TGTGCCAGCAGCTTAGCAACAGGGGAGCTCTACGAGCAGTACTTC. Translation gives CASSLATGELYEQYF. The chain uses TRBV7-8 and TRBJ2-7; 7 nucleotides align to TRBD1. V gave up 0 bases and J gave up 3 bases; unmatched junction bases: 5. The CDR3 contains 15 residues. Per germline, CDR1 SGHVS and CDR2 FQNEAQ.

This clonotype has a count of ten or more. V usage is TRBV7-9 and J usage is TRBJ2-7; D is tentatively TRBD1 or TRBD2 (5 bases each). Trimming removed 5 bases from V and 0 bases from J, with 14 bases in between. This CDR3 region has 15 residues. The germline V gene has CDR1 SEHNR and CDR2 FQNEAQ (reference sequence). For the CDR3, the DNA is TGTGCCAGCAGCCGGGACCTCGAGAGCTCCTACGAGCAGTACTTC. Its translation: CASSRDLESSYEQYF.

The chain is built from TRBV10-3 and TRBJ2-7, with a weak D call TRBD1 (6 bases). Germline CDR1 reads ENHRY; CDR2 reads SYGVKD. V lost 6 bases and J lost 2, with 14 bases in between. This CDR3 is built from 14 residues. DNA for the CDR3: TGTGCCATCAGCCCCGGGACACCAGCCTACGAGCAGTACTTC. Translated: CAISPGTPAYEQYF.

The rearrangement uses TRBV6-2 or TRBV6-3 and TRBJ2-7; tentatively, D is TRBD1 or TRBD2 (5 bases each). This CDR3 has 15 amino acids. V lost 2 bases and J 6 bases, leaving 17 bases between the germline ends. Germline V gene lookup returns CDR1 MNHEY and CDR2 SVGEGT. CDR3 sequence: CASSYAGPSFTEQYF. As DNA, the CDR3 is TGTGCCAGCAGTTACGCAGGGCCTAGCTTCACCGAGCAGTACTTC.

The chain combines TRBV4-2 with TRBJ2-5; D not resolved. Trimming cost V 2 bases and J 5 bases, with 9 bases left between them. CDR1 and CDR2 from the germline V gene are LGHNA and YNFKEQ. The CDR3 totals 13 residues. CDR3 residues: CASSQRIGETQYF. CDR3 bases: TGTGCCAGCAGCCAAAGGATAGGGGAGACCCAGTACTTC.

The chain joins TRBV11-1 to TRBJ1-2; D remains unclear. CDR3 length equals 15 residues. Trimming left V 3 bases short and J 2 bases short, with 13 bases between. From germline, CDR1 is SGHAT and CDR2 FQDESV (reference sequence). The DNA of the CDR3 is TGTGCCAGCAGCTTGGGTCTGGCGGAGAACTATGGCTACACCTTC. It codes for CASSLGLAENYGYTF.

This clonotype was seen at least ten times. This chain joins TRBV6-5 and TRBJ2-2; weak D call: TRBD2 (5 bases). Germline CDR1 and CDR2: MNHEY and SVGAGI. The CDR3 contains 15 residues. The V gene lost 6 bases and the J gene lost 4 bases, with 15 bases spanning the gap. For the CDR3, the DNA is TGTGCCAGCAGCCTAAGGTCGGGGTCCACCGGGGAGCTGTTTTTT. Translating it yields CASSLRSGSTGELFF.

This clonotype was observed a single time. V is TRBV6-1 and J is TRBJ2-2; no clear D. V lost 7 bases and J 1 base, leaving 7 bases between the germline ends. Germline V gives CDR1 MNHNS, CDR2 SASEGT. The CDR3 runs 13 residues. The CDR3 DNA follows: TGTGCCAGCATAAAGGGGAACACCGGGGAGCTGTTTTTT. This codes for CASIKGNTGELFF.

The rearrangement links TRBV6-2 or TRBV6-3 to TRBJ2-7; tentatively, D is TRBD1 (6 bases). V lost 6 bases to trimming and J lost 7 bases, with 16 bases between them. Germline CDR1 MNHEY, CDR2 SVGEGT. This CDR3 is 13 amino acids long. The CDR3 loop reads CASSSGQPSEQYF. CDR3 nucleotide sequence: TGTGCCAGCAGCTCCGGACAGCCCTCGGAGCAGTACTTC.

This clonotype was counted many times. One junction end disagrees with the germline gene, perhaps due to a read error. The chain is built from TRBV12-3 or TRBV12-4 and TRBJ2-5; D is perhaps TRBD1 (6 bases). This CDR3 spans 12 amino acids. For the CDR3, the DNA is TGTGCCAGCAGCAGGGGAGCAGAGGCCCAGTACTTC. This codes for CASSRGAEAQYF.